These 9 T cell receptor beta chains were sequenced from one sample in a study of blood T cell repertoires in COVID-19 (dated by TCRdb to the early 2020s). Library creation used the immunoSEQ multiplex PCR assay. TCRdb took over this immuneACCESS table, retaining in-frame rearrangements with V and J assigned. Such tables are incomplete; in checked studies, under half of the missing clones stem from an unresolved V gene, and the remainder is unexplained. Within this sample are about 220,000 clones, with about 80% of them counted one time only. Of the sample, approximately 1.2% is held by the ten largest clones. Source material: PBMCs or T cells enriched from blood (not recorded which). The receptors originated from a woman between 35 and 50 years old with acute COVID-19.

This chain connects TRBV18 to TRBJ1-5; D might be TRBD1 (6 bases). The CDR3 has 15 amino acids. The germline CDR1 and CDR2 sequences are KGHSH and LQKENI. V was trimmed by 4 bases and J by 1 base, leaving 11 bases between them. The CDR3 DNA follows: TGTGCCAGCTCACGCGAGGGGGGGAGCAATCAGCCCCAGCATTTT. Protein: CASSREGGSNQPQHF.

The rearrangement joins TRBV27 to TRBJ2-1; 7 nucleotides align to TRBD2. Germline CDR1 reads MNHEY; CDR2 reads SMNVEV (reference sequence). The CDR3 has 17 residues. J lost 2 bases, V lost 2 bases, and 9 bases had no gene match. CDR3 in amino acids: CASSLNPSGTAYNEQFF. The CDR3 DNA reads as TGTGCCAGCAGTTTAAACCCTAGCGGAACTGCCTACAATGAGCAGTTCTTC.

V is TRBV6-5 and J is TRBJ2-3; no clear D. Per the germline V gene, CDR1 is MNHEY and CDR2 is SVGAGI. V gave up 7 bases and J gave up 2 bases, with 16 bases separating them. The length of the CDR3 is 15 residues. CDR3 region: CASTLRSPNTDTQYF. DNA for the CDR3: TGTGCCAGCACCCTAAGATCTCCGAACACAGATACGCAGTATTTT.

The rearrangement uses TRBV19 and TRBJ1-2, with 9 positions matching TRBD1. Trimming at V came to 5 bases and at J to 8 bases, leaving 6 bases not matched to a gene. Per the germline V gene, CDR1 is LNHDA and CDR2 is SQIVND (reference sequence). The CDR3 spans 13 residues. The CDR3, as DNA: TGTGCCAGTAGTGCGGACAGGGGTGAGGGCTACACCTTC. Protein sequence: CASSADRGEGYTF.

This rearrangement joins TRBV7-3 to TRBJ2-5; 10 bases align to TRBD2. The J segment lost 5 bases and the V segment lost 6 bases, leaving 9 bases of the junction unmatched. The CDR3 extends over 15 amino acids. Germline lookup yields CDR1 SGHTA and CDR2 FQGTGA. The CDR3 reads CASRASGSGSETQYF. The CDR3 DNA reads as TGTGCCAGCAGGGCTAGCGGGAGCGGATCGGAGACCCAGTACTTC.

The chain combines TRBV21-1 with TRBJ1-4; the table assigns TRBD1, which was not confirmed against the DNA. TRBV21-1 represents a pseudogene. The CDR3 spans 18 residues. CDR3 in DNA: TGTGCCAGCAGCCCCCCCCCACAGGGTGGGGGCACTAATGAAAAACTGTTTTTT. Its protein is CASSPPPQGGGTNEKLFF.

The chain combines TRBV18 with TRBJ2-7; 9 bases line up with TRBD1. Unmatched junction bases numbered 4, after V lost 3 bases and J lost 1 base. CDR1 and CDR2 from the germline V gene are KGHSH and LQKENI. The CDR3 loop spans 15 amino acids. CDR3 nucleotides: TGTGCCAGCTCACCCATCGGACAGGGGTCCTACGAGCAGTACTTC. Protein product: CASSPIGQGSYEQYF.

The CDR3 region is CASSPTAPNYGYTF. The CDR3 DNA reads as TGTGCCAGCTCCCCGACAGCGCCTAACTATGGCTACACCTTC. The rearrangement joins TRBV2 to TRBJ1-2; possible D gene TRBD1, 5 bases. The CDR3 sequence is 14 residues long. CDR1 is SNHLY, CDR2 FYNNEI, per germline. The ends were cut back, 8 bases at V and 0 bases at J, with 13 bases in the middle.

The CDR3 region has the DNA TGTGCCAGCAGCTCGGGACTAGCGGATGAGCAGTTCTTC. It codes for CASSSGLADEQFF. The chain recombines TRBV7-3 with TRBJ2-1; 11 positions match TRBD2. V gave up 4 bases and J gave up 8 bases; unmatched junction bases: 1. CDR3 length: 13 residues. Germline assignment: CDR1 SGHTA and CDR2 FQGTGA.